Sequencing of this T cell receptor beta chain was carried out in a study of T cells after posttransplantation cyclophosphamide (dated by TCRdb to the mid-2010s). General notes on the study: Using TRB sequencing, the study followed how the T cell repertoire rebuilt after myeloablative bone marrow transplantation with posttransplantation cyclophosphamide given as GVHD prophylaxis. Samples from a few dozen PTCy-treated patients, along with samples from some 17 of their related bone marrow donors, underwent antigen receptor sequencing. TRB sequencing was performed on blood from all 34 PTCy patients with 1-year posttransplant specimens. In 3 patients, TRB sequencing was also performed on up to about 3 more blood samples taken 2 to 5.2 years after transplant, and in several patients, pretransplant blood was also TRB-sequenced. Because TRA and TRB clonality were tightly correlated in roughly 10 samples, subsequent TCR analyses were focused on TRB only. Public TRB sequences were searched against a database of over 3,500 sequences associated with responses to pathogens, tumor antigens, self-antigens and alloantigens.

The study at large found these results: Across under 50 patients, recipient CMV seropositivity and CMV reactivation were highly associated with TRB clonality; PTCy diversity was similar to CNI/methotrexate controls. The TRB repertoires of T cells infiltrating skin or the GI tract showed only limited overlap with the TRB repertoires found in blood. At 1-2 months, donor-recipient similarity was low but rose over the first year, and the later blood repertoires were often dominated by donor CD8+ memory clones.

As for this clone: Its antigen is currently not known. The record has no base qualities; no much larger clone is one base away.

TRB sequencing used genomic DNA with the immunoSEQ assay at survey resolution or the hsTCRB kit. The study's own analysis went as follows. The immunoSEQ software handled initial read processing, and the LymphoSeq R package was used for repertoire analyses. Clonality was calculated as 1 minus normalized Shannon entropy, and the Gini coefficient was also calculated for each TRB dataset. Phenotypes of unsorted samples were inferred by mapping TRB sequences from sorted subsets of the recipient or donor onto the same recipient's unsorted samples. The immuneACCESS repertoire file appears here via TCRdb, limited to in-frame rearrangements. These files lack a portion of the clones; in checked studies, under half of the deficit traces to unresolved V genes, and the cause of the others is not known. That table supplies the V and J calls and clone size; D and trimming were determined from the DNA. For this sample there are approximately 17,000 clones; around 94% appear just once. Around 0.26% of the sample is held by the ten biggest clonotypes.

CDR1 and CDR2, looked up from the germline V gene, are ENHRY and SYGVKD. Ends trimmed: V by 3 bases, J by 7 bases; bases unmatched to a gene: 5. From the cysteine up to the phenylalanine, the CDR3 has a length of 14 residues. Only CDR3 DNA is held: 42 bases, read in frame from base 1. To count as naive, T cells had to be viable CD3+CD4+ or CD3+CD8+ cells with a CCR7+CD45RA+CD45RO-CD95-CD27+CD28+ profile. Related bone marrow donors provided peripheral blood samples on the day of marrow donation. Mononuclear cells from peripheral blood and bone marrow were separated by Ficoll-Hypaque density centrifugation and then cryopreserved. FACS on a FACSAria II was used to sort CD4+ and CD8+ T cells, including the naive and memory subsets.

Recombination joined TRBV10-3 with TRBJ2-2; 7 bases in the middle match TRBD1. The source material was naive CD4+ T cells sorted from blood. The sequence derives from a woman aged 50 to 60 in good health and a related stem cell transplant donor. The DNA sequence is given as TGTGCCATCAGTGAAGGGACAGTTGGCGGGGAGCTGTTTTTT. The resulting protein is CAISEGTVGGELFF.